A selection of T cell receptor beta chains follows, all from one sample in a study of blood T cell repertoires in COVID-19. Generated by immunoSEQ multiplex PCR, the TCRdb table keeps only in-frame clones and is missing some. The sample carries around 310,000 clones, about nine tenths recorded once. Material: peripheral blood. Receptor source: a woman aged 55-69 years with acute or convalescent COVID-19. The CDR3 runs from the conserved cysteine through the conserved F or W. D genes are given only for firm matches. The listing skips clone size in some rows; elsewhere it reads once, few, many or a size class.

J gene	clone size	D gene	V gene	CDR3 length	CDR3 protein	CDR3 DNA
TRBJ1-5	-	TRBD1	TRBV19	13	CASTTGGNQPQHF	TGTGCCAGTACCACAGGGGGCAATCAGCCCCAGCATTTT
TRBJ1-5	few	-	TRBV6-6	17	CASSPTQGLRLNQPQHF	TGTGCCAGCAGTCCGACACAGGGTCTGCGCCTCAATCAGCCCCAGCATTTT
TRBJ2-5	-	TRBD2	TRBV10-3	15	CAISGTSEDPETQYF	TGTGCCATCAGTGGGACTAGCGAGGATCCGGAGACCCAGTACTTC
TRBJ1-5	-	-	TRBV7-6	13	CASSLEIGQPQHF	TGTGCCAGCAGCCTAGAGATCGGGCAGCCCCAGCATTTT
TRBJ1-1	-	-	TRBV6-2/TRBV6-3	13	CASSPRGGARAFF	TGTGCCAGCAGTCCACGCGGGGGGGCGCGAGCTTTCTTT
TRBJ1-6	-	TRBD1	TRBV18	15	CASSPPTGRGSPLHF	TGTGCCAGCTCACCACCGACAGGGCGGGGATCACCCCTCCACTTT
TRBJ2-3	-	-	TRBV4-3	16	CASSQGTGSFADTQYF	TGCGCCAGCAGCCAAGGTACAGGGAGCTTTGCAGATACGCAGTATTTT
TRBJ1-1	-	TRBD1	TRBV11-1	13	CASSPGTVTEAFF	TGTGCCAGCAGCCCAGGGACAGTCACTGAAGCTTTCTTT
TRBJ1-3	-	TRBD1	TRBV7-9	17	CASSLATQGALGNTIYF	TGTGCCAGCAGCTTGGCTACTCAGGGGGCTCTCGGAAACACCATATATTTT
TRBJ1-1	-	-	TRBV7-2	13	CASSLQGNTEAFF	TGTGCCAGCAGCTTGCAGGGCAACACTGAAGCTTTCTTT
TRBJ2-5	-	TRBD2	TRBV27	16	CASSLGVAGGRETQYF	TGTGCCAGCAGCCTCGGGGTAGCGGGGGGGAGAGAGACCCAGTACTTC
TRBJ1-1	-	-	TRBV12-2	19	CASRLEDTGAAWGNTEAFF	TGTGCAAGTCGCTTAGAAGATACAGGGGCCGCGTGGGGGAACACTGAAGCTTTCTTT